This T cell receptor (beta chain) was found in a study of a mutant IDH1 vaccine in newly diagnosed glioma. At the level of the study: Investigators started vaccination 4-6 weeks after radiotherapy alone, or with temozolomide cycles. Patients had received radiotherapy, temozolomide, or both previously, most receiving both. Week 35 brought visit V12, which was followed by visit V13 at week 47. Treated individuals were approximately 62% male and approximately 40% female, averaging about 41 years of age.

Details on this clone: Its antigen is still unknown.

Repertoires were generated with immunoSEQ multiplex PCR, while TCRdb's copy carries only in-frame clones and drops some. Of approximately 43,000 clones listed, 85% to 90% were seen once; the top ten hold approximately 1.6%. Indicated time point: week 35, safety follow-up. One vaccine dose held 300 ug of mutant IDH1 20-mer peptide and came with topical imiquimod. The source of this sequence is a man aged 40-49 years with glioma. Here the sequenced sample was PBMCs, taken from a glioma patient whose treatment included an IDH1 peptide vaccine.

Here the CDR3 reads CASSLLTYNEQFF. CDR3 nucleotides: TGTGCCAGCAGCTTGCTCACCTACAATGAGCAGTTCTTC. V and J are TRBV5-5 and TRBJ2-1; D unresolved. Germline V gene lookup returns CDR1 SGHKS and CDR2 YYEKEE (reference sequence). The CDR3 runs to 13 residues. With 1 base removed from V and 2 bases from J, the gap between germline ends came to 4 bases.